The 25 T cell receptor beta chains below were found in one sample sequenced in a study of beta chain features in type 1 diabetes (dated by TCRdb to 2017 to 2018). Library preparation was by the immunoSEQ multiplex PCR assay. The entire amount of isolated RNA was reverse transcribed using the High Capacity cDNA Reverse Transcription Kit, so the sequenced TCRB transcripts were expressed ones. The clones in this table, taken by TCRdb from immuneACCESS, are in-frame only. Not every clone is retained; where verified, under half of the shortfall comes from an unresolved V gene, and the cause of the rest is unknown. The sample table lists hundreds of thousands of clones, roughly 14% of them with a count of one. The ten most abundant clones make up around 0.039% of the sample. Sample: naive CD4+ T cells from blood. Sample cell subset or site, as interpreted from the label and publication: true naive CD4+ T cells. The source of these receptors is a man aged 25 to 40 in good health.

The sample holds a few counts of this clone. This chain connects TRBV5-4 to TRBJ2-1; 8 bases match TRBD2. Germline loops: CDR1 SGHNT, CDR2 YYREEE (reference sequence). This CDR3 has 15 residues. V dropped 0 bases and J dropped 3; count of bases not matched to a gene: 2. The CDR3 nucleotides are TGTGCCAGCAGCTTGGCGGGAGGGGGCTACAATGAGCAGTTCTTC. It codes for CASSLAGGGYNEQFF.

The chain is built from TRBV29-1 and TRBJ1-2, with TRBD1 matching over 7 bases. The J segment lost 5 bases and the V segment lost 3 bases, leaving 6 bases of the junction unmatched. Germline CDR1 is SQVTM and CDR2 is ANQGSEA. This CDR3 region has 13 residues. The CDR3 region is CSVEAQGVYGYTF. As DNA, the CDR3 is TGCAGCGTTGAGGCCCAGGGGGTATATGGCTACACCTTC.

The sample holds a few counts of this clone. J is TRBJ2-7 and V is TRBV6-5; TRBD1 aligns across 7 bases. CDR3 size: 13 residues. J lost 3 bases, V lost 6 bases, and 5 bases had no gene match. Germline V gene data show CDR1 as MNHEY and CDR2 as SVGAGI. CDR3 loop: CASSKTGFYEQYV. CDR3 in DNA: TGTGCCAGCAGCAAGACAGGGTTCTACGAGCAGTACGTC.

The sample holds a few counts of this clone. The DNA for the CDR3 is TGCGCCAGCAGCTTGGAAATCTACTCGGAGGGCTACACCTTC. It specifies CASSLEIYSEGYTF. The rearrangement uses TRBV5-1 and TRBJ1-2; no firm D call. This CDR3 region has 14 residues. Per germline, CDR1 SGHRS and CDR2 YFSETQ. The V end was cut by 0 bases, the J end by 8 bases, with 14 bases between.

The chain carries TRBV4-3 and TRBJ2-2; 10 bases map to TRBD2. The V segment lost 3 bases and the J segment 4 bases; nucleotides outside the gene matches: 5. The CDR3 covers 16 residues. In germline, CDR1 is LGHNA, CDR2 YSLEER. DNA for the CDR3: TGCGCCAGCAGCCAGTTGTGGACTAGCGGCACCGGGGAGCTGTTTTTT. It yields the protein CASSQLWTSGTGELFF.

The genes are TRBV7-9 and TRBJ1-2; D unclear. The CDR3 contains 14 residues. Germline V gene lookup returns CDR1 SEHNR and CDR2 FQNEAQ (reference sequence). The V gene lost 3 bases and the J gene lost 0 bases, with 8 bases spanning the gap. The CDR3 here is CASSFPIANYGYTF. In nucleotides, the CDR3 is TGTGCCAGCAGCTTCCCCATCGCTAACTATGGCTACACCTTC.

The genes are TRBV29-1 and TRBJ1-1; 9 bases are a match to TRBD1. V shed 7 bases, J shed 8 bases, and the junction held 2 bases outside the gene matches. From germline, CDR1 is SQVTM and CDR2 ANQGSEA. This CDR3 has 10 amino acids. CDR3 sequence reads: CSGGQGEAFF. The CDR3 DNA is TGCAGCGGGGGACAGGGCGAAGCTTTCTTT. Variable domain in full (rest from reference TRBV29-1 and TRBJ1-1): SAVISQKPSRDICQRGTSLTIQCQVDSQVTMMFWYRQQPGQSLTLIATANQGSEATYESGFVIDKFPISRPNLTFSTLTVSNMSPEDSSIYLCSGGQGEAFFGQGTRLTVV.

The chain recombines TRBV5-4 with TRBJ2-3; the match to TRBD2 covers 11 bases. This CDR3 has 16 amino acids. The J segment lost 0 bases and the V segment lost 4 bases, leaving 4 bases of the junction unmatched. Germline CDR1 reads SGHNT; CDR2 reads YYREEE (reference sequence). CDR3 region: CASSDRTSGSTDTQYF. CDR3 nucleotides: TGTGCCAGCAGCGATAGGACTAGCGGGAGCACAGATACGCAGTATTTT.

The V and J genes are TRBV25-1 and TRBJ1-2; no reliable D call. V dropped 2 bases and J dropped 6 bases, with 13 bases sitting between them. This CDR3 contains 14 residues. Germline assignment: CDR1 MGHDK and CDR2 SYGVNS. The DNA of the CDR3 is TGTGCCAGCAGTGAAGAATCCAATGGAAATGGCTACACCTTC. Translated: CASSEESNGNGYTF.

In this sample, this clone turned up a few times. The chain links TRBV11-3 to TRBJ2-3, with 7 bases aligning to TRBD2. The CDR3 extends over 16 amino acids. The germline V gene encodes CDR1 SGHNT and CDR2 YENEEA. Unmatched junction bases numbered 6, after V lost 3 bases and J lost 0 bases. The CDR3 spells CASSFPSGPSTDTQYF. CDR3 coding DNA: TGTGCCAGCAGCTTCCCTAGCGGACCTAGCACAGATACGCAGTATTTT.

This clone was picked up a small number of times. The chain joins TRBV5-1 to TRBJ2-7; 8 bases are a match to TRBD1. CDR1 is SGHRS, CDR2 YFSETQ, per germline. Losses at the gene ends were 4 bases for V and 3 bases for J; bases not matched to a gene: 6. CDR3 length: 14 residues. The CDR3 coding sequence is TGCGCCAGCAGCCCCAGGGGGCTGGACTACGAGCAGTACGTC. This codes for CASSPRGLDYEQYV.

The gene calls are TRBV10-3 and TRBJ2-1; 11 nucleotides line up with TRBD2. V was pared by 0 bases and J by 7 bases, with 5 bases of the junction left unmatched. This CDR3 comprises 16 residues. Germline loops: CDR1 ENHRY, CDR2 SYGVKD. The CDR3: CAISESLAGVQNEQFF. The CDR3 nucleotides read TGTGCCATCAGTGAGTCACTAGCGGGAGTCCAAAATGAGCAGTTCTTC.

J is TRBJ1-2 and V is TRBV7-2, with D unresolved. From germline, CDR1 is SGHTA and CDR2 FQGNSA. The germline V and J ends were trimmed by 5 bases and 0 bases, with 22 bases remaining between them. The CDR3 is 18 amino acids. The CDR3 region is CASSLLGPLMQANYGYTF. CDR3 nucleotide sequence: TGTGCCAGCAGCCTACTAGGACCCCTTATGCAGGCTAACTATGGCTACACCTTC.

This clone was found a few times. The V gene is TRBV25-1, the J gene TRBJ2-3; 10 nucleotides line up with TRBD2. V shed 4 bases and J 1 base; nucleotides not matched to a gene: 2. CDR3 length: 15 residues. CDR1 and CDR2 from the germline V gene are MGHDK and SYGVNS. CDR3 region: CASSVSGGRTDTQYF. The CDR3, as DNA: TGTGCCAGCAGTGTTAGCGGGGGGCGCACAGATACGCAGTATTTT.

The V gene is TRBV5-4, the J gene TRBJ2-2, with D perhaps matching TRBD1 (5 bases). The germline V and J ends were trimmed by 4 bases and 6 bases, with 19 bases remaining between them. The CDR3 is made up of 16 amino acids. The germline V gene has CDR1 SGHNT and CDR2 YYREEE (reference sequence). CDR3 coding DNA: TGTGCCAGCAGCACTAAAGATGCAGGGTCGGCCGGGGAGCTGTTTTTT. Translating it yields CASSTKDAGSAGELFF. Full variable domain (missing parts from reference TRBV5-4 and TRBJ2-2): ETGVTQSPTHLIKTRGQQVTLRCSSQSGHNTVSWYQQALGQGPQFIFQYYREEENGRGNFPPRFSGLQFPNYSSELNVNALELDDSALYLCASSTKDAGSAGELFFGEGSRLTVL.

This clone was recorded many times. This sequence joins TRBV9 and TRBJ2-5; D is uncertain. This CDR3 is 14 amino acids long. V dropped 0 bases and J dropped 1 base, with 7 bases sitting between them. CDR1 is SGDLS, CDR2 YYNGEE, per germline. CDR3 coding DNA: TGTGCCAGCAGCGTAGACACGTTCCAAGAGACCCAGTACTTC. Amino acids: CASSVDTFQETQYF.

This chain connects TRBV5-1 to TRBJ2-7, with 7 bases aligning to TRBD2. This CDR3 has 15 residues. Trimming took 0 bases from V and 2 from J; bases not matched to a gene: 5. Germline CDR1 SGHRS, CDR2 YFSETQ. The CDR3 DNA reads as TGCGCCAGCAGCTTGGCTGGGACTATCACCTACGAGCAGTACTTC. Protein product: CASSLAGTITYEQYF.

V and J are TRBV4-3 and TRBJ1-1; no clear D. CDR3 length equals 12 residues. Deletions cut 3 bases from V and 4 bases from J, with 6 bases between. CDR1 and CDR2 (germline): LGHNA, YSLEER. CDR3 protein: CASSQIGTEAFF. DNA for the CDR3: TGCGCCAGCAGCCAGATCGGCACTGAAGCTTTCTTT.

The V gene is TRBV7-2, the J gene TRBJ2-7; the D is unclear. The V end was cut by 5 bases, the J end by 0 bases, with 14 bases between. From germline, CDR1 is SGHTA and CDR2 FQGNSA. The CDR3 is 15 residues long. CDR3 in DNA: TGTGCCAGCAGCCAGAAGCGTTTACCCTCCTACGAGCAGTACTTC. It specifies CASSQKRLPSYEQYF.

CDR3: CSVESPMTGGYPTETQYF. For the CDR3, the DNA is TGCAGCGTTGAGTCACCGATGACAGGGGGTTACCCTACTGAGACCCAGTACTTC. This chain joins TRBV29-1 and TRBJ2-5, with TRBD1 identical over 9 bases. Trimming at V came to 3 bases and at J to 5 bases, leaving 19 bases not matched to a gene. CDR1 is SQVTM, CDR2 ANQGSEA, per germline. This CDR3 spans 18 amino acids.

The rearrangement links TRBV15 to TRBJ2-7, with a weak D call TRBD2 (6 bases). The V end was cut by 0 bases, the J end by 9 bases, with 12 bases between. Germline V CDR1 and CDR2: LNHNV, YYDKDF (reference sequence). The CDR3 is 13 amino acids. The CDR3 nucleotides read TGTGCCACCAGCAGAGATATGACGGGACTGCAGTACGTC. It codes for CATSRDMTGLQYV.

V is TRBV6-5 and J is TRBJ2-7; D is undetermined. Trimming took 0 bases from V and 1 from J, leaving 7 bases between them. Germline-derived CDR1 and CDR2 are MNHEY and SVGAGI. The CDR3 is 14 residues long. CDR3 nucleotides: TGTGCCAGCAGTTACTCGACTCAATCCTACGAGCAGTACTTC. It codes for CASSYSTQSYEQYF.

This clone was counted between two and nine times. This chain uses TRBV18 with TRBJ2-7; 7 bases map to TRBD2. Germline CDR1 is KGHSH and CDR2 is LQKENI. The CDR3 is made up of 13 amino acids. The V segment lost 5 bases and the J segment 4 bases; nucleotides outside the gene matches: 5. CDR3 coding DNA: TGTGCCAGCTCATCAACTAGCGCGTACGAGCAGTACTTC. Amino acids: CASSSTSAYEQYF. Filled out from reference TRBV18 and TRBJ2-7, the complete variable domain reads NAGVMQNPRHLVRRRGQEARLRCSPMKGHSHVYWYRQLPEEGLKFMVYLQKENIIDESGMPKERFSAEFPKEGPSILRIQQVVRGDSAAYFCASSSTSAYEQYFGPGTRLTVT.

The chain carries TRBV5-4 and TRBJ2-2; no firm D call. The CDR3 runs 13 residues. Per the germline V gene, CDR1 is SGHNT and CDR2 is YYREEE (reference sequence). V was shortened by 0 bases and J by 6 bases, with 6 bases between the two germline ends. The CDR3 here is CASSLVPSGELFF. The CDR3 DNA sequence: TGTGCCAGCAGCTTGGTTCCCTCCGGGGAGCTGTTTTTT.

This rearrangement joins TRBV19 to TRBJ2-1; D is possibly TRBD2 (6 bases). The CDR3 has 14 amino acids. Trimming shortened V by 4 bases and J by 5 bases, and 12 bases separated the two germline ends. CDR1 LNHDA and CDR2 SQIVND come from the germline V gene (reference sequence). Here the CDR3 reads CASSTREWHNEQFF. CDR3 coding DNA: TGTGCCAGTAGTACACGGGAGTGGCACAATGAGCAGTTCTTC.